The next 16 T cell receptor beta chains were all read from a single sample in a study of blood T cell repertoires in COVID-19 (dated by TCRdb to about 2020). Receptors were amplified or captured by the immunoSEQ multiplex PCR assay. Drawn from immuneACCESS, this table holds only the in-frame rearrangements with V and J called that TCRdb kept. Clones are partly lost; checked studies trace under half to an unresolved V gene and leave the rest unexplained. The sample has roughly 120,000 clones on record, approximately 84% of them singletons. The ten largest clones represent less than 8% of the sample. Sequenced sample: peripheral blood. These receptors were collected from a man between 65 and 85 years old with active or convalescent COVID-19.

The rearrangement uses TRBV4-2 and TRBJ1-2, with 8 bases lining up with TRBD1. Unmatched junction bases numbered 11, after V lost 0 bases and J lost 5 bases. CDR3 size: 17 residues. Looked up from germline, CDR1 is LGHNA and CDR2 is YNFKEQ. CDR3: CASSQDTRGQGGYGYTF. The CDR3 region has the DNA TGTGCCAGCAGCCAAGATACGAGAGGACAGGGAGGGTATGGCTACACCTTC.

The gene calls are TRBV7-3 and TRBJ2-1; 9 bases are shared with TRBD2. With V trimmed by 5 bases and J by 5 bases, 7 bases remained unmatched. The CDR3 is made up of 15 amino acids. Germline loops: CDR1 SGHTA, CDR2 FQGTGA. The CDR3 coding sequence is TGTGCCAGCAGCGTTGTAGCGGGAGAACACAATGAGCAGTTCTTC. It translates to CASSVVAGEHNEQFF. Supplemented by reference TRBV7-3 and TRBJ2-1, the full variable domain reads GAGVSQTPSNKVTEKGKYVELRCDPISGHTALYWYRQSLGQGPEFLIYFQGTGAADDSGLPNDRFFAVRPEGSVSTLKIQRTERGDSAVYLCASSVVAGEHNEQFFGPGTRLTVL.

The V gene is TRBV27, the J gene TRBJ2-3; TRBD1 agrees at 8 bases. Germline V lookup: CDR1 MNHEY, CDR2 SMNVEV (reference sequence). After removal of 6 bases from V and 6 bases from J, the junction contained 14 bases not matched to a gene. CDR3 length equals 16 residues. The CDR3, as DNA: TGTGCCAGCAGACCCGGACAGGGTGGGTTCCCGGATACGCAGTATTTT. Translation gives CASRPGQGGFPDTQYF.

DNA for the CDR3: TGTGCCAGCGACCCAATGAGGGGGACTGAAGCTTTCTTT. Protein product: CASDPMRGTEAFF. This chain joins TRBV14 and TRBJ1-1; D possibly corresponds to TRBD1 (6 bases). This CDR3 has 13 amino acids. From germline, CDR1 is SGHDN and CDR2 FVKESK. With 8 bases removed from V and 5 bases from J, the gap between germline ends came to 15 bases.

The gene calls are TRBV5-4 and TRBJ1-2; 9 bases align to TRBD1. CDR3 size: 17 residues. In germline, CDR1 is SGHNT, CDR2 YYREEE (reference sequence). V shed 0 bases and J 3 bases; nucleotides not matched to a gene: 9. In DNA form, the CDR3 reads TGTGCCAGCAGCTTGGTCGCGGGACAGGGAATATACTATGGCTACACCTTC. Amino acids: CASSLVAGQGIYYGYTF.

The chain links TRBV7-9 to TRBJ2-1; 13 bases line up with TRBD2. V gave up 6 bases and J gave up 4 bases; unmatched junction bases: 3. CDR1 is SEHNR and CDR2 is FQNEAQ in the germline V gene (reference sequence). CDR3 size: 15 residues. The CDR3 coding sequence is TGTGCCAGCAGAAAACTAGCGGGAGGGTACAATGAGCAGTTCTTC. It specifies CASRKLAGGYNEQFF.

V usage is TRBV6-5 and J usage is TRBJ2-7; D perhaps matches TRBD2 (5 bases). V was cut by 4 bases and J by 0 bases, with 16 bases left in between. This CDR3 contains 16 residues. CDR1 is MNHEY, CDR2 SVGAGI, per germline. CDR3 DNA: TGTGCCAGCAGTTCAATGCAGGCCCGGGGCTCCTACGAGCAGTACTTC. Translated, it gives CASSSMQARGSYEQYF.

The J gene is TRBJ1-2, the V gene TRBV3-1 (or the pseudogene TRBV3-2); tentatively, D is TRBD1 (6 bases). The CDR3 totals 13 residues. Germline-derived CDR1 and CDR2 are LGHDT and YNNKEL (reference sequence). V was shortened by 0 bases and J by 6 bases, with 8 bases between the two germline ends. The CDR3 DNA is TGTGCCAGCAGCCAAGATCAGGGGAATGGCTACACCTTC. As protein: CASSQDQGNGYTF.

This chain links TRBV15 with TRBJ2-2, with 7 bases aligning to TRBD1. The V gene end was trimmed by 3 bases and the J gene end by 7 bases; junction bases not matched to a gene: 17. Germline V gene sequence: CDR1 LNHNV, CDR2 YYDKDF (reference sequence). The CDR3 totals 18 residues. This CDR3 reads CATSRDKGGVDRIGELFF. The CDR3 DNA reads TGTGCCACCAGCAGGGATAAAGGGGGCGTGGATAGGATCGGGGAGCTGTTTTTT.

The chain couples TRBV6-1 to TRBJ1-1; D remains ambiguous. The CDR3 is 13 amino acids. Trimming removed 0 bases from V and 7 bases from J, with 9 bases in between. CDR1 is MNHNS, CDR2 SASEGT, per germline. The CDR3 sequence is CASSEARGIEAFF. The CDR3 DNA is TGTGCCAGCAGTGAAGCGCGGGGAATTGAAGCTTTCTTT.

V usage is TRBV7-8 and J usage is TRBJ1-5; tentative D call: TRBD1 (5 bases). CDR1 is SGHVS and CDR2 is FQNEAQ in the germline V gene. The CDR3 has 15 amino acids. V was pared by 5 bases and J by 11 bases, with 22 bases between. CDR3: CASSALGGGGVAQHF. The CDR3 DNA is TGTGCCAGCAGCGCCCTTGGGGGGGGTGGGGTGGCCCAGCATTTT.

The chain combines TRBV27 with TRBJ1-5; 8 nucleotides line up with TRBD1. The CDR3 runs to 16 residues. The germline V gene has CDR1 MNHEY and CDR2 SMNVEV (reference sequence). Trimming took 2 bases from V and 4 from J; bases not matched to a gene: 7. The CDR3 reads CASSLTLTGANQPQHF. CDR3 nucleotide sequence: TGTGCCAGCAGTTTAACCTTGACAGGGGCGAATCAGCCCCAGCATTTT.

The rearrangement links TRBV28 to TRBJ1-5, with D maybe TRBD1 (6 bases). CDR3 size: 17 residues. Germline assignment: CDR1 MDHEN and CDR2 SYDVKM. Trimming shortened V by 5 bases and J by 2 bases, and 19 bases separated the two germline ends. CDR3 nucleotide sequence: TGTGCCAGCAGTCCCTCCCCCTACAGGGTGGGCAATCAGCCCCAGCATTTT. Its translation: CASSPSPYRVGNQPQHF. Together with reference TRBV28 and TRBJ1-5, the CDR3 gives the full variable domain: DVKVTQSSRYLVKRTGEKVFLECVQDMDHENMFWYRQDPGLGLRLIYFSYDVKMKEKGDIPEGYSVSREKKERFSLILESASTNQTSMYLCASSPSPYRVGNQPQHFGDGTRLSIL.

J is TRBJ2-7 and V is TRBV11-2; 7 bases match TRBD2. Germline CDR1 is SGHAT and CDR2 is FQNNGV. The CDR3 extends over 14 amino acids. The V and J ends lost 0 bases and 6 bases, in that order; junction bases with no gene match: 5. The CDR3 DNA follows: TGTGCCAGCAGCTTAGAGCCTAGCGGTGGCGAGCAGTACTTC. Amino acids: CASSLEPSGGEQYF.

The CDR3 bases are TGTGCCAGCAGTTCCGGGACTGCGCCCAACAATGAGCAGTTCTTC. Protein: CASSSGTAPNNEQFF. This rearrangement joins TRBV27 to TRBJ2-1, with D maybe TRBD2 (6 bases). Germline V lookup: CDR1 MNHEY, CDR2 SMNVEV (reference sequence). This CDR3 spans 15 amino acids. Trimming cost V 4 bases and J 5 bases, with 15 bases left between them.

In nucleotides, the CDR3 is TGTGCCACCTCCGGGGACAACTACAATGAGCAGTTCTTC. Translating gives CATSGDNYNEQFF. The chain combines TRBV24-1 with TRBJ2-1; possibly TRBD1 for D (6 bases). Germline CDR1 is KGHDR and CDR2 is SFDVKD. The CDR3 has 13 amino acids. With 9 bases removed from V and 3 bases from J, the gap between germline ends came to 11 bases.